Shown below are 19 T cell receptor beta chains from a single sample sequenced in a study of preoperative IRX-2 immunotherapy in early breast cancer. The treatment is: preoperative locoregional IRX-2 cytokine immunotherapy. Clones were read by immunoSEQ multiplex PCR, and TCRdb kept only the in-frame ones, dropping some. This table holds over 20,000 clones, roughly four fifths found once. Sequenced here: lymph node tissue, sampled after IRX-2 immunotherapy. The source is a human donor with breast cancer.

This rearrangement joins TRBV18 to TRBJ1-1; D call uncertain. Germline values: CDR1 KGHSH, CDR2 LQKENI. Trimming removed 0 bases from V and 0 bases from J, with 8 bases in between. There are 15 residues in the CDR3. The chain's CDR3 is CASSPPARMNTEAFF. CDR3 nucleotide sequence: TGTGCCAGCTCACCACCCGCAAGAATGAACACTGAAGCTTTCTTT.

The genes are TRBV10-2 and TRBJ2-7; D uncertain. The V gene's germline CDR1 is WSHSY and CDR2 SAAADI. The CDR3 length is 13 residues. Trimming pared 6 bases from V and 2 bases from J, leaving 11 bases between. CDR3 region: CASSGPPTYEQYF. The CDR3, as DNA: TGCGCCAGCAGCGGCCCTCCAACCTACGAGCAGTACTTC.

About this clone itself: The junction shows a germline mismatch at one end, possibly a read error. The chain links TRBV18 to TRBJ2-5; D unresolved. Germline V gene sequence: CDR1 KGHSH, CDR2 LQKENI. The CDR3 totals 13 residues. CDR3 residues: CASSPYSQVTQYF. The CDR3 DNA reads as TGTGCCAGCTCACCCTATTCACAAGTGACCCAGTACTTC. The entire variable domain, with the rest obtained from reference TRBV18 and TRBJ2-5, is as follows: NAGVMQNPRHLVRRRGQEARLRCSPMKGHSHVYWYRQLPEEGLKFMVYLQKENIIDESGMPKERFSAEFPKEGPSILRIQQVVRGDSAAYFCASSPYSQVTQYFGPGTRLLVL.

The chain carries TRBV18 and TRBJ1-6, with D perhaps matching TRBD1 (6 bases). Germline V gene lookup returns CDR1 KGHSH and CDR2 LQKENI. This CDR3 has 17 residues. V lost 2 bases, J lost 6 bases, and 17 bases lay in between. In DNA, the CDR3 is TGTGCCAGCTCACCAAGGGTACAGGGAGAGTCTAATTCACCCCTCCACTTT. The encoded protein is CASSPRVQGESNSPLHF.

The rearrangement links TRBV6-7 to TRBJ2-7, with 9 bases matching TRBD1. TRBV6-7 has ORF status, its function being uncertain. This CDR3 has 14 amino acids. Trimming removed 6 bases from V and 3 bases from J; junction bases left unmatched: 6. The CDR3 nucleotides read TGTGCCAGCAGATCAGGGACAGGGAACTACGAGCAGTACGTC. Translating gives CASRSGTGNYEQYV.

The chain employs TRBV19 and TRBJ1-5; tentative D call: TRBD1 (6 bases). Trimming took 6 bases from V and 2 from J, leaving 14 bases between them. Per the germline V gene, CDR1 is LNHDA and CDR2 is SQIVND (reference sequence). CDR3 size: 15 residues. The CDR3 region has the DNA TGTGCCAGTAGCCCTCCCGGGGGCGGCAATCAGCCCCAGCATTTT. It translates to CASSPPGGGNQPQHF.

The gene calls are TRBV18 and TRBJ1-6, with D possibly TRBD1 on 6 matching bases. There are 14 residues in the CDR3. Looked up from germline, CDR1 is KGHSH and CDR2 is LQKENI. V was pared by 5 bases and J by 7 bases, with 12 bases between. In DNA form, the CDR3 reads TGTGCCAGCTCATCCGGGACAACGAATTCACCCCTCCACTTT. This sequence encodes CASSSGTTNSPLHF.

This rearrangement joins TRBV15 to TRBJ2-5; possible D gene TRBD2, 6 bases. This CDR3 is built from 15 residues. CDR1 is LNHNV and CDR2 is YYDKDF in the germline V gene (reference sequence). V was trimmed by 2 bases and J by 5 bases, leaving 15 bases between them. The CDR3 DNA is TGTGCCACCAGCAGACCCGGCGGGGCCCGGGAGACCCAGTACTTC. Amino acid sequence: CATSRPGGARETQYF.

This clone occurred a few times. The V call is TRBV29-1, the J call TRBJ1-5; 8 bases are a match to TRBD1. The V gene's germline CDR1 is SQVTM and CDR2 ANQGSEA. Losses at the gene ends were 6 bases for V and 3 bases for J; bases not matched to a gene: 4. This CDR3 has 13 residues. CDR3 DNA sequence: TGCAGCGTGAGGGACAGGTTCAATCAGCCCCAGCATTTT. Protein sequence: CSVRDRFNQPQHF.

The chain combines TRBV19 with TRBJ1-5, with D unresolved. Germline CDR1 reads LNHDA; CDR2 reads SQIVND (reference sequence). V was shortened by 7 bases and J by 1 base, with 5 bases between the two germline ends. This CDR3 has 12 amino acids. This CDR3 reads CASNPSNQPQHF. CDR3 coding DNA: TGTGCCAGTAACCCGAGCAATCAGCCCCAGCATTTT.

The chain uses TRBV28 and TRBJ1-5; 7 nucleotides agree with TRBD1. The CDR3 runs 16 residues. Germline CDR1 is MDHEN and CDR2 is SYDVKM. The J segment lost 0 bases and the V segment lost 6 bases, leaving 8 bases of the junction unmatched. The chain's CDR3 is CASRGTVGYSNQPQHF. The CDR3 nucleotides read TGTGCCAGCAGGGGGACAGTCGGATATAGCAATCAGCCCCAGCATTTT.

V is TRBV5-1 and J is TRBJ1-4; TRBD1 aligns across 7 bases. CDR3 length: 14 amino acids. The germline V gene has CDR1 SGHRS and CDR2 YFSETQ. J was trimmed by 3 bases and V by 5 bases; bases with no gene match: 4. The CDR3 reads CASRQGQSNEKLFF. Here the CDR3 DNA reads TGCGCCAGCAGGCAGGGACAGTCTAATGAAAAACTGTTTTTT.

The CDR3 loop is CASSLGPGGSIQYF. The DNA for the CDR3 is TGCGCCAGCAGCTTGGGACCAGGGGGGAGCATTCAGTACTTC. This rearrangement joins TRBV5-1 to TRBJ2-4, with TRBD1 as a possible D gene (7 bases). V was shortened by 0 bases and J by 9 bases, with 13 bases between the two germline ends. This CDR3 has 14 amino acids. The germline V gene has CDR1 SGHRS and CDR2 YFSETQ.

V and J are TRBV18 and TRBJ2-7; tentatively, D is TRBD1 (6 bases). CDR1 and CDR2 (germline): KGHSH, LQKENI. The length of the CDR3 is 14 residues. Trimming left V 2 bases short and J 3 bases short, with 11 bases between. CDR3 nucleotides: TGTGCCAGCTCACCATCGGACAGAGGCTACGAGCAGTACTTC. It yields the protein CASSPSDRGYEQYF.

This clone was counted between two and nine times. The rearrangement uses TRBV19 and TRBJ1-3; maybe TRBD1 (5 bases). Looked up from germline, CDR1 is LNHDA and CDR2 is SQIVND (reference sequence). V was clipped by 4 bases and J by 1 base, with 8 bases between them. The CDR3 is 14 residues long. The CDR3 loop is CASSTGRSGNTIYF. CDR3 DNA: TGTGCCAGTAGTACGGGACGATCTGGAAACACCATATATTTT.

CDR3 residues: CAISEIPASNTEAFF. The DNA for the CDR3 is TGTGCCATCAGTGAGATTCCAGCTTCGAACACTGAAGCTTTCTTT. The V and J genes are TRBV10-3 and TRBJ1-1, with D uncertain. The germline V gene encodes CDR1 ENHRY and CDR2 SYGVKD. Between the trimmed V and J ends, which lost 2 bases and 1 base, there was a span of 11 bases. The CDR3 sequence is 15 residues long.

This chain connects TRBV30 to TRBJ1-1, with D tentatively TRBD1 (6 bases). The V gene lost 3 bases and the J gene lost 10 bases, with 18 bases spanning the gap. Germline loops: CDR1 GTSNPN, CDR2 SVGIG (reference sequence). This CDR3 contains 13 residues. The CDR3 nucleotides are TGTGCCTGGAGCGCGACAGGAGGGTCGCGAGCTTTCTTT. Its protein product is CAWSATGGSRAFF.

The V call is TRBV11-3, the J call TRBJ1-4; 8 bases map to TRBD1. CDR1 is SGHNT, CDR2 YENEEA, per germline. Unmatched junction bases numbered 6, after V lost 5 bases and J lost 4 bases. This CDR3 has 15 residues. As DNA, the CDR3 is TGTGCCAGCAGCCAGGGACAGGTGAATAATGAAAAACTGTTTTTT. This codes for CASSQGQVNNEKLFF.

This clone was seen a single time. This sequence joins TRBV6-1 and TRBJ2-4, with no clear D. CDR1 is MNHNS, CDR2 SASEGT, per germline. The CDR3 spans 16 residues. V was trimmed by 0 bases and J by 1 base, leaving 10 bases between them. CDR3 region: CASSEAHSPAKNIQYF. CDR3 sequence (DNA): TGTGCCAGCAGTGAAGCGCACAGTCCGGCCAAAAACATTCAGTACTTC.